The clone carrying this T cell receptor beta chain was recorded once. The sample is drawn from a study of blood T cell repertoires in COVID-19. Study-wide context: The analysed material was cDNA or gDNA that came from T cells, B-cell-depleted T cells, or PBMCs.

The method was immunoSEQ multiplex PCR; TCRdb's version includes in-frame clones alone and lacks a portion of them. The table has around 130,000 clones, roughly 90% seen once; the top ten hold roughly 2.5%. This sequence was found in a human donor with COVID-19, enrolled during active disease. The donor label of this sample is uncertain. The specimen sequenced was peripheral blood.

The CDR3 DNA reads TGTGCCAGCAGTCCGATGGGGAGGTATGGCTACACCTTC. It yields the protein CASSPMGRYGYTF. The chain is built from TRBV6-6 and TRBJ1-2; D is uncertain. The CDR3 is 13 residues long. V was trimmed by 5 bases and J by 5 bases, leaving 12 bases between them. Germline V gene data show CDR1 as MNHNY and CDR2 as SVGAGI (reference sequence).